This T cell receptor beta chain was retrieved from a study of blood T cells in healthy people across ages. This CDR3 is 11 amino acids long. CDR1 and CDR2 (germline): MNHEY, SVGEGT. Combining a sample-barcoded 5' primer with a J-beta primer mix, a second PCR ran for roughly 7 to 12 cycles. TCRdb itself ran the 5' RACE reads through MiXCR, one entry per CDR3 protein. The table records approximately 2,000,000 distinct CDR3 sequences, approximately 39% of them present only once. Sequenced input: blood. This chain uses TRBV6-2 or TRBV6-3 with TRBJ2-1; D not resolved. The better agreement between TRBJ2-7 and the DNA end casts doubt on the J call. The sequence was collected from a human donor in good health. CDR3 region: CASSMQGEQYF. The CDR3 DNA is TGTGCCAGCAGTATGCAAGGGGAGCAGTACTTC.